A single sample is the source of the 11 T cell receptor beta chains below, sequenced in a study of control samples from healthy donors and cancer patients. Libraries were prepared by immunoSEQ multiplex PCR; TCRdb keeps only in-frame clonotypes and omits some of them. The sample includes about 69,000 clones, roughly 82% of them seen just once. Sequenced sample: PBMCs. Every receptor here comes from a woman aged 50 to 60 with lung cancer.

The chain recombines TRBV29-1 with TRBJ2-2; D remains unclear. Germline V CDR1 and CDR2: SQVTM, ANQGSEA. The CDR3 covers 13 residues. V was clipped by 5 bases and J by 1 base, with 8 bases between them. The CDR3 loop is CSVRTGNTGELFF. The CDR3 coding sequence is TGCAGCGTTCGAACGGGGAACACCGGGGAGCTGTTTTTT.

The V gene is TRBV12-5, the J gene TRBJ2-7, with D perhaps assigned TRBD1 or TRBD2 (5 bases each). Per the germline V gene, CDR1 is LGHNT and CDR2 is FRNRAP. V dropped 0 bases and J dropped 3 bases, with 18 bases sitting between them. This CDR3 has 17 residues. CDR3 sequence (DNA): TGTGCTAGTGGTTTGGTAATTAACCGGGACCGAGGCTACGAGCAGTACTTC. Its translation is CASGLVINRDRGYEQYF. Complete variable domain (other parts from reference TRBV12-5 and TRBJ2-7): DARVTQTPRHKVTEMGQEVTMRCQPILGHNTVFWYRQTMMQGLELLAYFRNRAPLDDSGMPKDRFSAEMPDATLATLKIQPSEPRDSAVYFCASGLVINRDRGYEQYFGPGTRLTVT.

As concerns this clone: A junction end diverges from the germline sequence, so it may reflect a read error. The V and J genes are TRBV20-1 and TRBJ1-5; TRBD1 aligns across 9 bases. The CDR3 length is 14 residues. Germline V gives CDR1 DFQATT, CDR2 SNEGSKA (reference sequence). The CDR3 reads CSASWGQGNRPQHF. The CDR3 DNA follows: TGCAGTGCTAGTTGGGGACAGGGAAATCGGCCCCAGCATTTT.

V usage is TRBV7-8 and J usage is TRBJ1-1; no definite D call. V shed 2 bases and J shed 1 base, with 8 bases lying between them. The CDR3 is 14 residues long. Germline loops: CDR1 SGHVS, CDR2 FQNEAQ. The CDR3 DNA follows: TGTGCCAGCAGCTTATCAACACAGAACACTGAAGCTTTCTTT. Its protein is CASSLSTQNTEAFF.

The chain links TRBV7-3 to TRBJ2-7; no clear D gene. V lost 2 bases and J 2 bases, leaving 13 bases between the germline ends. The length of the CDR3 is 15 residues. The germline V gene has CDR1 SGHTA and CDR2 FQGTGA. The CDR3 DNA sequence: TGTGCCAGCAGCTTACACCCGGGTGGCGCCTACGAGCAGTACTTC. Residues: CASSLHPGGAYEQYF. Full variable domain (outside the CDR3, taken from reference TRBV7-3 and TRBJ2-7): GAGVSQTPSNKVTEKGKYVELRCDPISGHTALYWYRQSLGQGPEFLIYFQGTGAADDSGLPNDRFFAVRPEGSVSTLKIQRTERGDSAVYLCASSLHPGGAYEQYFGPGTRLTVT.

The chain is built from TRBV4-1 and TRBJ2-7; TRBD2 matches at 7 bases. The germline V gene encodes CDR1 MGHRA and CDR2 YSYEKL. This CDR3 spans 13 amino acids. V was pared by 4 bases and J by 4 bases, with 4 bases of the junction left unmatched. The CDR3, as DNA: TGCGCCAGCAGCCTCCCGGGGGGATACGAGCAGTACTTC. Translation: CASSLPGGYEQYF.

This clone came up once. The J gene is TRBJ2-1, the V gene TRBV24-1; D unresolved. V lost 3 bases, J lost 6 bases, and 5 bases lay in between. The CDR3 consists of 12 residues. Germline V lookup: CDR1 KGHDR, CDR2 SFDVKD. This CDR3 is CATSDPSNEQFF. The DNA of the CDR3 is TGTGCCACCAGTGATCCCAGCAATGAGCAGTTCTTC.

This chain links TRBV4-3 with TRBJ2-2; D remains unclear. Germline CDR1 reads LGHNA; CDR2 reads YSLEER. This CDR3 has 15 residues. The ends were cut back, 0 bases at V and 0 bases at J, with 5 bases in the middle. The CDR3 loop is CASSQEFPNTGELFF. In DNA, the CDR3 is TGCGCCAGCAGCCAAGAATTCCCGAACACCGGGGAGCTGTTTTTT.

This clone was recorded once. This CDR3 is CASSPRTSGADTQYF. The CDR3 DNA sequence: TGTGCCAGCAGCCCACGGACTAGCGGGGCAGATACGCAGTATTTT. J is TRBJ2-3 and V is TRBV11-2; TRBD2 agrees at 12 bases. CDR3 length equals 15 residues. The germline gives CDR1 SGHAT, CDR2 FQNNGV. After removal of 5 bases from V and 4 bases from J, the junction contained 4 bases not matched to a gene.

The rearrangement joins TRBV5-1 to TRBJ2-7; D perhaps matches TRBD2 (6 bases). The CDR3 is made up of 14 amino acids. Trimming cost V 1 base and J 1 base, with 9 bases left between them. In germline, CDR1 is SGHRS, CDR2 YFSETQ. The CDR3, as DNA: TGCGCCAGCAGCTTGAGCGGGTCTTCCTACGAGCAGTACTTC. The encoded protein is CASSLSGSSYEQYF. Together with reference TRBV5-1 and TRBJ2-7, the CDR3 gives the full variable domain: KAGVTQTPRYLIKTRGQQVTLSCSPISGHRSVSWYQQTPGQGLQFLFEYFSETQRNKGNFPGRFSGRQFSNSRSEMNVSTLELGDSALYLCASSLSGSSYEQYFGPGTRLTVT.

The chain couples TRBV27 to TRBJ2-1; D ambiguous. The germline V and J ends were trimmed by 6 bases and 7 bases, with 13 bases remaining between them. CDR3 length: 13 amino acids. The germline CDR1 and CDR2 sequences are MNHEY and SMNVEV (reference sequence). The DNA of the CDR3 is TGTGCCAGCAGCTATAACTTAGGGAATGAGCAGTTCTTC. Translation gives CASSYNLGNEQFF.